Below are 20 T cell receptor beta chains sequenced from a single sample in a study of cytomegalovirus exposure and HLA in healthy donors. Amplification used 60 Vbeta primers and 13 Jbeta primers. The assay was immunoSEQ multiplex PCR, and TCRdb's table has in-frame clones only and misses some. The sample records about 130,000 clones, over 60% being singletons. The sequenced material came from PBMCs. All receptors derive from a human donor in good health.

The CDR3 bases are TGTGCCACCAGCAGAAACGATGAGTTGCGCAATCAGCCCCAGCATTTT. It yields the protein CATSRNDELRNQPQHF. The V call is TRBV15, the J call TRBJ1-5; the D is unclear. CDR3 length: 16 residues. CDR1 is LNHNV, CDR2 YYDKDF, per germline (reference sequence). V lost 2 bases and J 2 bases, leaving 13 bases between the germline ends.

The chain employs TRBV15 and TRBJ1-5; D unclear. The ends were cut back, 8 bases at V and 7 bases at J, with 27 bases in the middle. This CDR3 is 17 amino acids long. CDR1 and CDR2 from the germline V gene are LNHNV and YYDKDF (reference sequence). CDR3 bases: TGTGCCACCCGCCACGCGGGTCAGGCTCGAGAAAACCAGCCCCAGCATTTT. Translation gives CATRHAGQARENQPQHF.

This chain links TRBV13 with TRBJ1-3; D gene unclear. The CDR3 is made up of 15 amino acids. V was shortened by 5 bases and J by 0 bases, with 11 bases between the two germline ends. Looked up from germline, CDR1 is PRHDT and CDR2 is FYEKMQ (reference sequence). CDR3 sequence (DNA): TGTGCCAGCAGCCCAACAGAAACCTCTGGAAACACCATATATTTT. Translation: CASSPTETSGNTIYF.

This clone was seen at least ten times. V usage is TRBV27 and J usage is TRBJ1-1; unclear D gene. V was cut by 3 bases and J by 2 bases, with 16 bases left in between. The CDR3 totals 16 residues. The germline gives CDR1 MNHEY, CDR2 SMNVEV (reference sequence). The CDR3 DNA follows: TGTGCCAGCAGTTTCTCTTTAACGTTCAGTAACACTGAAGCTTTCTTT. Translating it yields CASSFSLTFSNTEAFF.

This clone was counted only a few times. The chain carries TRBV21-1 and TRBJ2-1; the D call TRBD2 from the table was never checked on the DNA. TRBV21-1 constitutes a pseudogene. The CDR3 is 16 residues long. CDR3 nucleotide sequence: TGTGCCAGCAGCACCCCCATCGGCGGGGGTAACAATGAGCAGTTCTTC. Its translation: CASSTPIGGGNNEQFF.

The rearrangement joins TRBV7-9 to TRBJ2-1, with 9 bases that match TRBD1. The CDR3 totals 15 residues. CDR1 is SEHNR, CDR2 FQNEAQ, per germline (reference sequence). Unmatched junction bases numbered 3, after V lost 4 bases and J lost 2 bases. The CDR3 protein is CASSSGTGPYNEQFF. The CDR3 bases are TGTGCCAGCAGCTCCGGGACAGGGCCCTACAATGAGCAGTTCTTC.

CDR3 bases: TGTGCCAGCAGCAACCCGCGGACATCGCCAGTCCCCTACGAGCAGTACTTC. Amino acids: CASSNPRTSPVPYEQYF. This chain links TRBV21-1 with TRBJ2-7; the table assigns TRBD1, which was not confirmed against the DNA. TRBV21-1 corresponds to a pseudogene. The CDR3 covers 17 residues.

The gene calls are TRBV7-9 and TRBJ2-3; weak D call: TRBD2 (5 bases). The CDR3 has 11 residues. Germline lookup yields CDR1 SEHNR and CDR2 FQNEAQ (reference sequence). Trimming took off 2 bases at V and 10 bases at J, with 7 bases between the two ends. CDR3 residues: CASSLPEAQYF. CDR3 DNA sequence: TGTGCCAGCAGCTTACCGGAGGCGCAGTATTTT.

The gene calls are TRBV10-3 and TRBJ2-1; 7 positions agree with TRBD2. Unmatched junction bases numbered 3, after V lost 2 bases and J lost 5 bases. Per germline, CDR1 ENHRY and CDR2 SYGVKD. The CDR3 has 14 amino acids. The CDR3, as DNA: TGTGCCATCAGTGAGCCTAGCGGAGACAATGAGCAGTTCTTC. Translation: CAISEPSGDNEQFF.

The chain employs TRBV2 and TRBJ2-7; 7 bases are shared with TRBD2. The J segment lost 5 bases and the V segment lost 1 base, leaving 5 bases of the junction unmatched. The length of the CDR3 is 14 residues. The V gene's germline CDR1 is SNHLY and CDR2 FYNNEI. This chain's CDR3 is CASSEDAGAHEQYF. CDR3 in DNA: TGTGCCAGCAGTGAAGACGCGGGAGCGCACGAGCAGTACTTC. Full variable domain (remainder filled in from reference TRBV2 and TRBJ2-7): EPEVTQTPSHQVTQMGQEVILRCVPISNHLYFYWYRQILGQKVEFLVSFYNNEISEKSEIFDDQFSVERPDGSNFTLKIRSTKLEDSAMYFCASSEDAGAHEQYFGPGTRLTVT.

This sequence joins TRBV28 and TRBJ1-2, with 8 bases matching TRBD1. This CDR3 is 15 amino acids long. V lost 7 bases, J lost 2 bases, and 9 bases stayed unmatched. Germline CDR1 reads MDHEN; CDR2 reads SYDVKM. The CDR3 DNA sequence: TGTGCCAGCAACCTAGACAGGGGCAACAACTATGGCTACACCTTC. Protein sequence: CASNLDRGNNYGYTF.

The chain is built from TRBV2 and TRBJ2-1; D is possibly TRBD2 (5 bases). V shed 7 bases and J shed 0 bases, with 10 bases lying between them. Germline V gives CDR1 SNHLY, CDR2 FYNNEI. The CDR3 loop spans 14 amino acids. CDR3 protein: CASIPGSSYNEQFF. The CDR3 coding sequence is TGTGCCAGCATTCCGGGGAGCTCCTACAATGAGCAGTTCTTC.

The chain uses TRBV4-1 and TRBJ1-5, with a tentative D call TRBD1 (5 bases). Germline assignment: CDR1 MGHRA and CDR2 YSYEKL. There are 13 residues in the CDR3. The V end was cut by 4 bases, the J end by 10 bases, with 14 bases between. In DNA, the CDR3 is TGCGCCAGCAGCCGGGGGGGTCCCAGCCCCCAGCATTTT. This encodes CASSRGGPSPQHF.

V usage is TRBV10-3 and J usage is TRBJ2-1; 7 positions match TRBD1. Losses at the gene ends were 11 bases for V and 6 bases for J; bases not matched to a gene: 13. Per germline, CDR1 ENHRY and CDR2 SYGVKD. This CDR3 has 14 amino acids. CDR3 protein: CAAHPTGSGNEQFF. DNA for the CDR3: TGTGCCGCCCACCCGACAGGGAGCGGCAATGAGCAGTTCTTC.

V and J are TRBV13 and TRBJ1-1; 9 nucleotides match TRBD1. The V gene end was trimmed by 1 base and the J gene end by 5 bases; junction bases not matched to a gene: 5. The germline V gene encodes CDR1 PRHDT and CDR2 FYEKMQ (reference sequence). The CDR3 has 15 amino acids. CDR3 DNA sequence: TGTGCCAGCAGCTTAGATGGGACAGGGTGGACTGAAGCTTTCTTT. Its translation: CASSLDGTGWTEAFF.

The CDR3 DNA is TGTGCCAGCTCACCTCCGGGGGGGAACACTGAAGCTTTCTTT. It is translated as CASSPPGGNTEAFF. J is TRBJ1-1 and V is TRBV18, with D perhaps TRBD1 (5 bases). Deletions cut 3 bases from V and 1 base from J, with 9 bases between. The CDR3 has 14 amino acids. Germline loops: CDR1 KGHSH, CDR2 LQKENI.

This chain links TRBV5-4 with TRBJ2-1; 10 nucleotides agree with TRBD1. Per the germline V gene, CDR1 is SGHNT and CDR2 is YYREEE (reference sequence). Unmatched junction bases numbered 6, after V lost 3 bases and J lost 9 bases. The CDR3 runs 14 residues. The CDR3 region is CASSSGQGWGEQFF. The DNA for the CDR3 is TGTGCCAGCAGCTCGGGACAGGGGTGGGGTGAGCAGTTCTTC.

This clone was recorded once. The rearrangement joins TRBV7-2 to TRBJ2-7; D is unresolved. The CDR3 consists of 12 residues. V lost 5 bases, J lost 3 bases, and 8 bases lay in between. Germline-derived CDR1 and CDR2 are SGHTA and FQGNSA. The CDR3 bases are TGTGCCAGCAGCACCAAACTCTACGAGCAGTACTTC. Its protein product is CASSTKLYEQYF.

The chain combines TRBV29-1 with TRBJ1-4, with D possibly TRBD1 on 6 matching bases. Trimming removed 5 bases from V and 4 bases from J, with 14 bases in between. Germline lookup yields CDR1 SQVTM and CDR2 ANQGSEA. There are 14 residues in the CDR3. The CDR3 here is CSVNRGGGNEKLFF. CDR3 nucleotides: TGCAGCGTTAACCGAGGGGGGGGTAATGAAAAACTGTTTTTT.

J is TRBJ2-7 and V is TRBV7-9; TRBD1 matches at 8 bases. In germline, CDR1 is SEHNR, CDR2 FQNEAQ (reference sequence). The CDR3 runs 14 residues. V shed 5 bases and J 3 bases; nucleotides not matched to a gene: 6. CDR3 sequence (DNA): TGTGCCAGCAGCCCCGACAGGGGTCTCTACGAGCAGTACTTC. Translation: CASSPDRGLYEQYF.